What follows describes a single TCR beta chain. The antigen it recognizes is unknown. The library relied on the immunoSEQ multiplex PCR assay. A mixture of 60 forward primers for TCR Vbeta segments and 13 reverse primers for TCR Jbeta segments was used in the multiplex PCR. A multiplex PCR assay on genomic DNA amplified the CDR3 region of rearranged TCR beta genes. On the Illumina HiSeq System, the amplified TCR beta libraries were sequenced as 87-base-pair reads. For the original study's pipeline: A later analysis counted about 76 million unique TCR beta chains across the roughly 700 repertoires, and some 12 million of these chains were shared by at least two donors. Raw reads were error-corrected and collapsed into unique sequences with a nearest-neighbor algorithm that merged closely related sequences to remove PCR and sequencing errors. Alignment of CDR3 sequences to IMGT reference sequences was used to assign V, D and J gene segments. Each retained sequence needed at least a six-nucleotide match to both a V gene segment and a J gene segment. A rearrangement counted as productive if the CDR3 had no stop codons and remained in frame with V and J, and every other rearrangement counted as non-productive. CDR3 was defined by IMGT convention, running from the second conserved V-encoded cysteine to the conserved J-encoded phenylalanine. Sequences without an unambiguous match to a single V gene segment were excluded from the earlier analysis of about 600 of the donors. An earlier analysis of several hundred of the donors called V segments functional above 56.7% productive rearrangements and segregating when the between-donor standard deviation exceeded 5%. To diagnose cytomegalovirus status from the catalog of TCR beta chain sequences, a statistical classification framework was built. In a later analysis, V and J genes were assigned by comparing TCR nucleotide sequences against IMGT/GENE-DB human TR gene sequences. A later analysis assigned CDR3 sequences and most-parsimonious VDJ recombination scenarios with the TCRdist pipeline. In a later analysis, every TCR beta chain was defined by the combination of its CDR3 amino acid sequence and its V-gene family, and reads without a unique V-gene family were dropped. As a way to deal with suspected cross-contamination and a sequencing artifact, a later analysis dropped 500 to 700 nucleotide sequences that were highly shared and had low generation probability. In a later analysis, a clonal expansion index for each public chain was calculated from normalized within-repertoire ranks of inferred template counts. In a later analysis, generation probabilities were computed using a VDJ recombination model fitted to out-of-frame rearrangements, and the results were checked against IGoR. A later analysis scored TCR-TCR, TCR-HLA and TCR-CMV co-occurrence with hypergeometric tests, applying a repertoire-size bias correction to TCR pairs. False discovery rates were estimated in a later analysis by permuting HLA or CMV assignments 20 times. In a later analysis, co-occurring TCRs were grouped using DBSCAN, and TCRdist sequence similarity was added for clustering within HLA-allele-positive subsets. Repertoires with fewer than 30,000 or more than 120,000 public chains were left out of co-occurrence clustering, as were a handful of repertoires with anomalous nucleotide sharing. TCRdb took over this immuneACCESS table, retaining in-frame rearrangements with V and J assigned. Such tables are incomplete; in checked studies, under half of the missing clones stem from an unresolved V gene, and the remainder is unexplained. V, J and clone size were drawn from that table, and D and trimming were deduced from the DNA. The table for this sample lists tens of thousands of clones. Approximately 3.9% of the sample is taken by the ten largest.

This entry is derived from a study of cytomegalovirus exposure and HLA in healthy donors (TCRdb year 2017). The study in broad terms: In an earlier analysis of approximately 640 of the donors, 250 to 300 Gb of sequence data and 95 million to 130 million unique TCR beta sequences from 180 million or so T cells were reported. About 300 gigabases of sequencing data and around 88 million unique TCR sequences made up an early release that covered around 640 HLA-typed donors. The genetic ancestry cluster associated with self-reported Caucasian donors included 81% of the 398 genotyped donors. The study aimed to test whether cataloging public T cell receptors could reveal signatures of past pathogen exposure. The study profiled the T cell repertoires of hundreds of subjects by immunosequencing and related them to cytomegalovirus serostatus. In addition to the first cohort of about 650 subjects, a separate validation cohort of 120 different subjects was used. The study combined high-throughput TCR immunosequencing, statistical association of individual TCRs with disease status, and machine learning to predict cytomegalovirus infection status. To study patterns of TCR occurrence, a later analysis re-analyzed previously published TCR beta repertoires from around 700 donors and added high-resolution HLA genotyping. Rather than drawing on any new phenotypic data, the later analysis identified candidate immune exposures from TCR beta sequences and the way those sequences occurred across donors. An earlier analysis of several hundred of the donors used high-throughput TCR beta sequencing to judge whether each TCR beta V gene segment behaved as functional or pseudogenic. Donor age, sex, ethnicity and CMV serostatus were collected together with the repertoire data. In a later genetic analysis, genome-wide SNP genotypes for about 55% of the roughly 700 donors were used, and that subset was treated as a discovery cohort. Every discovery cohort repertoire had been produced on one sequencing platform. HLA typing included class I and class II loci at four-digit resolution. Typing coverage varied by locus: about 620-630 donors for A, B, C, DRB1 and DQB1; under 550 for DQA1; more than 600 for DPA1; about 450 for DPB1. Four to six DR-DQ haplotypes were handled as single units for association and clustering, since linkage in the cohort was strong. Among 300 to 450 genotyped donors of the cohort, an average of approximately 250,000 unique TCR beta nucleotide sequences were sequenced per donor, roughly 20% of them non-productive. The paper's findings and limits, for the study overall: This cohort had only TCR beta chains sequenced, and the lack of alpha or paired-chain data limited which features could be detected. The authors suggested that the approach could potentially be generalized to other disease states and immunological phenotypes. Assigning TCR associations to individual alleles was difficult when HLA alleles, especially DR and DQ, strongly co-occurred. The classifier was reported to diagnose cytomegalovirus status with high specificity and sensitivity in both the original cohort and the validation cohort. Because counts were too low, about 18 rarely observed V segments, including chromosome 9 orphons, were left out of the earlier analysis of about 500 of the donors. Across donors, most TCR sequences were observed very rarely, whereas some public TCRs were present in many individuals. The sequencing pipeline was judged likely to have produced a cluster of highly shared sequence variants as a technical artifact. Because HLA typing was unavailable for some donors at each locus, only the typed subset was used in association tests. Correlated functional status among segregating V segments might reflect linkage disequilibrium, but an unknown experimental factor could not be ruled out. Specific HLA alleles were associated with around 18,000 TCR beta sequences at a false discovery rate of 0.05 in a later analysis. Roughly uniform sequencing depth across donors was assumed in presence/absence analyses, although this assumption may not hold. CMV serostatus was the only immune exposure information available for the cohort. In vitro tests confirmed that a few of the cytomegalovirus-associated TCR beta chains recognize cytomegalovirus antigens. Most CMV-associated TCR beta chains appeared to be HLA-restricted in a later analysis, and the HLA associations seemed to be driven largely by CMV exposure. In an earlier analysis of around 500 of the donors, most TCR beta V segments appeared in productive rearrangements about 87% or about 30% of the time, broadly matching IMGT annotations. V-gene and J-gene trimming of TCR beta chains was associated with a missense DCLRE1C variant in a later genetic analysis, and the association was replicated in an independent cohort. According to a later analysis, TCR association rates differed among HLA loci, with DRB1 alleles showing the most associated TCRs and HLA-C alleles showing the fewest. Compared with the approximately 600-donor mean, donors in an Asian-associated ancestry cluster had fewer N-insertions in productive TCRs, according to a later genetic analysis. A further reported finding was that TCR beta sequences accurately predicted the HLA-A and HLA-B alleles for most subjects in the first cohort. According to a later analysis, parvovirus B19, influenza, CMV and Epstein-Barr virus appeared linked to several top co-occurrence clusters. The study gave a list of some 150 TCR beta chains associated with cytomegalovirus. A later analysis found that HLA-associated TCR beta chains were more clonally expanded and had lower generation probabilities than equally common non-associated chains.

In total, approximately 610 healthy bone marrow donors made up the cohort. All cohort members were sampled while nominally healthy, although unrecorded immune exposures were likely present. The donor was CMV seropositive and was included in the group of 290 or so seropositive cohort members. Every donor gave a peripheral blood sample, and the peripheral blood mononuclear cells from that sample were used for TCR beta sequencing. Genomic DNA extraction from the blood cell samples was performed with the Qiagen DNeasy Blood Extraction Kit. This TCR came from a female donor in good health and CMV-seropositive. The sequenced material came from PBMCs.

The nucleotide sequence is TGTGCCAGCAGCTCCGGACTCCTTGGGGAGCAGTACTTC. Translated, it reads CASSSGLLGEQYF. The sequence joins TRBV11-3 to TRBJ2-7, with TRBD2 tentatively as D gene (5 bases match). Deletion took 4 bases off V and 7 bases off J, with a span of 14 bases between the germline ends. The germline V gene gives CDR1 as SGHNT and CDR2 as YENEEA. From the cysteine up to the phenylalanine, the CDR3 has a length of 13 residues. Here the CDR3 DNA is all that survives: 39 bases in frame from base 1.